These 13 T cell receptor beta chains were sequenced from one sample in a study of cytomegalovirus exposure and HLA in healthy donors. This table comes from immunoSEQ multiplex PCR, and its TCRdb copy is limited to in-frame clones, with some not included. The table lists around 98,000 clones, roughly 85% of them singletons. Sequencing was performed on PBMCs. The receptors shown here come from a woman in her thirties in good health and CMV-seronegative.

This clone was counted a few times. The chain couples TRBV2 to TRBJ2-7; no firm D call. Germline lookup yields CDR1 SNHLY and CDR2 FYNNEI. The CDR3 sequence is 14 residues long. V was pared by 4 bases and J by 0 bases, with 10 bases between. The CDR3 spells CASSVQVGSYEQYF. The CDR3 region has the DNA TGTGCCAGCAGTGTTCAGGTCGGCTCCTACGAGCAGTACTTC.

Details on this clone: At one of its ends the junction is not consistent with the germline gene, which may arise from a read error. The rearrangement uses TRBV6-6 and TRBJ1-2; 10 bases match TRBD1. This CDR3 comprises 13 residues. Looked up from germline, CDR1 is MNHNY and CDR2 is SVGAGI (reference sequence). CDR3 protein: CACRQGADYGYTF. As DNA, the CDR3 is TGTGCCTGCAGACAGGGGGCTGACTATGGCTACACCTTC.

This clone came up once. The V gene is TRBV28, the J gene TRBJ1-5, with 7 bases that match TRBD1. Unmatched junction bases numbered 7, after V lost 6 bases and J lost 8 bases. This CDR3 spans 13 amino acids. From germline, CDR1 is MDHEN and CDR2 SYDVKM. The CDR3 loop reads CASRPTGVEPQHF. The CDR3 DNA follows: TGTGCCAGCAGACCCACAGGGGTGGAGCCCCAGCATTTT. Combining the CDR3 with reference TRBV28 and TRBJ1-5 gives the whole variable domain DVKVTQSSRYLVKRTGEKVFLECVQDMDHENMFWYRQDPGLGLRLIYFSYDVKMKEKGDIPEGYSVSREKKERFSLILESASTNQTSMYLCASRPTGVEPQHFGDGTRLSIL.

On this clone: The same CDR3 is also encoded by other DNA sequences in this sample. The gene calls are TRBV5-4 and TRBJ1-1, with 8 bases matching TRBD1. The J segment lost 1 base and the V segment lost 4 bases, leaving 3 bases of the junction unmatched. The CDR3 contains 14 residues. Germline V gene data show CDR1 as SGHNT and CDR2 as YYREEE (reference sequence). The CDR3 bases are TGTGCCAGCAGCCCTGGACAGGGGAACACTGAAGCTTTCTTT. This translates into CASSPGQGNTEAFF.

V gene TRBV13 combines with J gene TRBJ1-2; no clear D gene. Germline values: CDR1 PRHDT, CDR2 FYEKMQ (reference sequence). The CDR3 totals 14 residues. Trimming removed 1 base at V and 4 bases at J, with 10 bases between. CDR3 DNA sequence: TGTGCCAGCAGCTTAGCGGGGAGGGCCTATGGCTACACCTTC. Its translation: CASSLAGRAYGYTF.

The V call is TRBV28, the J call TRBJ1-4, with a possible D match to TRBD1 (5 bases). The CDR3 spans 15 residues. The germline CDR1 and CDR2 sequences are MDHEN and SYDVKM. Trimming took off 5 bases at V and 4 bases at J, with 14 bases between the two ends. The CDR3 nucleotides read TGTGCCAGCAGTGGGATTGGACAATATAATGAAAAACTGTTTTTT. Protein sequence: CASSGIGQYNEKLFF.

This sequence joins TRBV14 and TRBJ2-3; 11 bases agree with TRBD2. The CDR3 has 19 amino acids. V lost 1 base to trimming and J lost 0 bases; unmatched junction nucleotides: 9. Germline CDR1 and CDR2: SGHDN and FVKESK. CDR3 coding DNA: TGTGCCAGCAGCCAAGGTCTGCTAGCGGGGGGCACTAGCACAGATACGCAGTATTTT. This codes for CASSQGLLAGGTSTDTQYF.

The chain has TRBV7-6 and TRBJ2-4; 10 bases fit TRBD1. Per germline, CDR1 SGHVS and CDR2 FNYEAQ. The V segment lost 1 base and the J segment 9 bases; nucleotides outside the gene matches: 12. The CDR3 extends over 17 amino acids. CDR3 DNA sequence: TGTGCCAGCAGCTTAGAGGGTCGGGGACAGGGGTTCAGCATTCAGTACTTC. It translates to CASSLEGRGQGFSIQYF.

The rearrangement uses TRBV5-4 and TRBJ1-3; 10 bases are shared with TRBD1. The CDR3 loop spans 16 amino acids. The germline CDR1 and CDR2 sequences are SGHNT and YYREEE (reference sequence). V trimming: 5 bases; J trimming: 7 bases; junction bases outside the gene matches: 12. CDR3 in amino acids: CASSKPFGTGANTIYF. In DNA, the CDR3 is TGTGCCAGCAGTAAACCCTTCGGGACAGGGGCGAACACCATATATTTT. The full variable domain, its missing parts supplied by reference TRBV5-4 and TRBJ1-3, is ETGVTQSPTHLIKTRGQQVTLRCSSQSGHNTVSWYQQALGQGPQFIFQYYREEENGRGNFPPRFSGLQFPNYSSELNVNALELDDSALYLCASSKPFGTGANTIYFGEGSWLTVV.

This clone was observed once. J is TRBJ2-1 and V is TRBV7-2; D not resolved. CDR3 length: 13 residues. V gave up 4 bases and J gave up 5 bases, with 9 bases separating them. The germline V gene has CDR1 SGHTA and CDR2 FQGNSA. For the CDR3, the DNA is TGTGCCAGCAGCTCTCGATGGCACAATGAGCAGTTCTTC. Translated, it gives CASSSRWHNEQFF.

CDR3 coding DNA: TGCGCCAGCAGCTTGGCCTCCGGGGTTTCATGGGAAAAACTGTTTTTT. Its protein product is CASSLASGVSWEKLFF. V is TRBV5-1 and J is TRBJ1-4; D is undetermined. Germline loops: CDR1 SGHRS, CDR2 YFSETQ. The CDR3 has 16 residues. Trimming cost V 0 bases and J 8 bases, with 17 bases left between them.

The J gene is TRBJ1-1, the V gene TRBV28, with a possible D match to TRBD1 (5 bases). The CDR3 covers 16 residues. Germline CDR1 MDHEN, CDR2 SYDVKM. V lost 5 bases to trimming and J lost 0 bases, with 16 bases between them. CDR3 coding DNA: TGTGCCAGCAGTGGACACCTAAGCTCCATGAACACTGAAGCTTTCTTT. The encoded protein is CASSGHLSSMNTEAFF.

The chain uses TRBV27 and TRBJ2-1, with TRBD2 matching over 8 bases. Trimming cost V 3 bases and J 12 bases; bases outside gene matches: 4. The CDR3 is 12 amino acids. Germline lookup yields CDR1 MNHEY and CDR2 SMNVEV (reference sequence). The CDR3 coding sequence is TGTGCCAGCAGTTTTTCAGGGACTAGGCAGTTCTTC. Translating it yields CASSFSGTRQFF.